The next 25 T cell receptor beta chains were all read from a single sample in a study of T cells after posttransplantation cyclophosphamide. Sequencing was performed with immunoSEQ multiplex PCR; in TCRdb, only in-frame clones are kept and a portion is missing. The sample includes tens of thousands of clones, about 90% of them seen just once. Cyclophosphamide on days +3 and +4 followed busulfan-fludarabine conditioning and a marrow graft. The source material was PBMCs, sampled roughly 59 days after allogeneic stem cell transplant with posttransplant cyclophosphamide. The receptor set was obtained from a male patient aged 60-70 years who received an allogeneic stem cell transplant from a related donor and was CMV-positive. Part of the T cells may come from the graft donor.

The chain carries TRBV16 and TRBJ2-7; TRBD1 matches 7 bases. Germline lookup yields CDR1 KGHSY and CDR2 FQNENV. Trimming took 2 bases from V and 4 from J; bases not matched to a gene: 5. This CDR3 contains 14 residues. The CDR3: CASSQPGTAYEQYV. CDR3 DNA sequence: TGTGCCAGCAGCCAACCCGGGACAGCATACGAGCAGTACGTC.

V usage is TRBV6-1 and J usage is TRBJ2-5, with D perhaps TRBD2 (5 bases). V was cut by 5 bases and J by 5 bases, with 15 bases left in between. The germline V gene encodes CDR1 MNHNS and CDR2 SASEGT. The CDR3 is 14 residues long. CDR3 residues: CASSPTGVSETQYF. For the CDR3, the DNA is TGTGCCAGCAGTCCAACCGGGGTATCGGAGACCCAGTACTTC.

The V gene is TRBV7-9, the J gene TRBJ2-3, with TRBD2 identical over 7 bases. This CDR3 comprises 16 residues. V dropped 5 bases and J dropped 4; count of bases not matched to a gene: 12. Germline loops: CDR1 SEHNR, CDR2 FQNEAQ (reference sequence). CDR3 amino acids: CASSIGTTQWADTQYF. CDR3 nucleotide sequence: TGTGCCAGCAGCATCGGGACTACCCAATGGGCAGATACGCAGTATTTT.

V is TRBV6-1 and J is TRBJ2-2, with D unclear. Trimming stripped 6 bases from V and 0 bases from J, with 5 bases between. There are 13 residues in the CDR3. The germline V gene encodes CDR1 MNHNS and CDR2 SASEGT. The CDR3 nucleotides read TGTGCCAGCAGGTACTCGAACACCGGGGAGCTGTTTTTT. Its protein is CASRYSNTGELFF.

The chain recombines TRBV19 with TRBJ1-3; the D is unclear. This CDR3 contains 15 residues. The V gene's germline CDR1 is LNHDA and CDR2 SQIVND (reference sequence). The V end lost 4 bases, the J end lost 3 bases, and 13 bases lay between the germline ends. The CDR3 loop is CASSRAPTDGNTIYF. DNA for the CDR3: TGTGCCAGTAGTAGGGCCCCCACCGATGGAAACACCATATATTTT.

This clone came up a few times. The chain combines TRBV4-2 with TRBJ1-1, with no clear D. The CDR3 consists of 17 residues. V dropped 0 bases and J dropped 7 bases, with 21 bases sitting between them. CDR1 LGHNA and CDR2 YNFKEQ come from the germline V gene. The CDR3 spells CASSQDSVSPTQGEAFF. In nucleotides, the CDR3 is TGTGCCAGCAGCCAAGATAGCGTTTCTCCTACCCAAGGTGAAGCTTTCTTT.

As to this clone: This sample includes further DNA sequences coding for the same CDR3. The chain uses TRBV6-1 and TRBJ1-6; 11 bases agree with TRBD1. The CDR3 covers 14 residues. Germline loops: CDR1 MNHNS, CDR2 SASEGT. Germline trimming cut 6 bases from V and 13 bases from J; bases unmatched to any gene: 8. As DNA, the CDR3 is TGTGCCAGCAGCGGGACAGGGGGAAGGTCCCCCCTCCACTTT. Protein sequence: CASSGTGGRSPLHF.

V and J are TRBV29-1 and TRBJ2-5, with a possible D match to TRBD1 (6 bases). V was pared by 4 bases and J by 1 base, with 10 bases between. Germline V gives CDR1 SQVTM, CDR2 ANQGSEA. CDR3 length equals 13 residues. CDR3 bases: TGCAGCGTTGGACAGGCCTTCCAAGAGACCCAGTACTTC. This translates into CSVGQAFQETQYF.

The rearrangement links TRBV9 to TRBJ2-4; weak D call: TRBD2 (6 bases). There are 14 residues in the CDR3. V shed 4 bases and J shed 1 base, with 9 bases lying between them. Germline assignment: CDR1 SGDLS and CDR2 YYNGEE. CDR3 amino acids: CASSPGTAKNIQYF. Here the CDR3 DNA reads TGTGCCAGCAGCCCCGGGACTGCCAAAAACATTCAGTACTTC.

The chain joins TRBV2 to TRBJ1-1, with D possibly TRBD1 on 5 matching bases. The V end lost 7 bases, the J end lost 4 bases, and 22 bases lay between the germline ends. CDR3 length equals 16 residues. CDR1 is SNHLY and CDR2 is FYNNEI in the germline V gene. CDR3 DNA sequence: TGTGCCAGCACGTCGAGACAGTCTTACGAGGCCACTGAAGCTTTCTTT. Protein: CASTSRQSYEATEAFF.

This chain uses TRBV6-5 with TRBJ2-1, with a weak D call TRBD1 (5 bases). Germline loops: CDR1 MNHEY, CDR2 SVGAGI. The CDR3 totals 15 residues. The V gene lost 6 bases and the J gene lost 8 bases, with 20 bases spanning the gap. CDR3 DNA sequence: TGTGCCAGCAGCCCATCTCCCTTCAGGGAAGATGAGCAGTTCTTC. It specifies CASSPSPFREDEQFF.

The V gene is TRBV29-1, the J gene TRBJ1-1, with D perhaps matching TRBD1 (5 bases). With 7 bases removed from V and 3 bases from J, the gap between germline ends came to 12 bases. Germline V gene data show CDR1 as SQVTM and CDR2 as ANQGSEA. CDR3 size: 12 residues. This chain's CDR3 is CSATDYDTEAFF. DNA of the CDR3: TGCAGCGCGACAGATTATGACACTGAAGCTTTCTTT. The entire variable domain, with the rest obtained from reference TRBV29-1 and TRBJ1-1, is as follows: SAVISQKPSRDICQRGTSLTIQCQVDSQVTMMFWYRQQPGQSLTLIATANQGSEATYESGFVIDKFPISRPNLTFSTLTVSNMSPEDSSIYLCSATDYDTEAFFGQGTRLTVV.

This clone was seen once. The CDR3 region has the DNA TGTGCCAGCAGGGTGGACAGGGGTGGCGAAAAACTGTTTTTT. It is translated as CASRVDRGGEKLFF. This chain connects TRBV2 to TRBJ1-4; 9 nucleotides agree with TRBD1. Germline V lookup: CDR1 SNHLY, CDR2 FYNNEI. V was clipped by 6 bases and J by 8 bases; unmatched bases: 7. CDR3 size: 14 residues.

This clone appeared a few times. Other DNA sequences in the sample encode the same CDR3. This chain's CDR3 is CASSQDKGLQPQHF. The CDR3 bases are TGCGCCAGCAGCCAAGACAAGGGGCTTCAGCCCCAGCATTTT. This rearrangement joins TRBV4-1 to TRBJ1-5; D is possibly TRBD1 (5 bases). Germline CDR1 is MGHRA and CDR2 is YSYEKL. Trimming left V 0 bases short and J 6 bases short, with 9 bases between. The CDR3 length is 14 residues.

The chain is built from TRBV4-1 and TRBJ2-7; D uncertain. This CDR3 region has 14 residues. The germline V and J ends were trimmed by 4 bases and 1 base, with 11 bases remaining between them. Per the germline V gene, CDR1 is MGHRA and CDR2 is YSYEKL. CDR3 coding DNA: TGCGCCAGCAGCCTACAGTTTGATTCCTACGAGCAGTACTTC. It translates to CASSLQFDSYEQYF.

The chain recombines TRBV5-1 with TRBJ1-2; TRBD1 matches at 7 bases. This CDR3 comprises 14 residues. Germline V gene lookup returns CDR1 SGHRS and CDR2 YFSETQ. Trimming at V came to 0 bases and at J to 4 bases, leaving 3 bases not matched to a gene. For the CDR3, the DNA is TGCGCCAGCAGCTTGGGACAGGGTACCTATGGCTACACCTTC. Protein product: CASSLGQGTYGYTF.

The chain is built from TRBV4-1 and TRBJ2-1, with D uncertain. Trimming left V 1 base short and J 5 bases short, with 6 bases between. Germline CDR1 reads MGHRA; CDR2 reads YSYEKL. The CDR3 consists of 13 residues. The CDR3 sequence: CASSQVENNEQFF. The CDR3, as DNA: TGCGCCAGCAGCCAAGTAGAAAACAATGAGCAGTTCTTC.

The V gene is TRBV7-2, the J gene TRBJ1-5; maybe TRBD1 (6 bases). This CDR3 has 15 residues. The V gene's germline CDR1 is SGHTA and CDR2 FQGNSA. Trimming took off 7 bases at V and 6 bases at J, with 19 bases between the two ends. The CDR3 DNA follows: TGTGCCAGCAAGGGGGGGGCCTCGGGCCCTCAGCCCCAGCATTTT. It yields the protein CASKGGASGPQPQHF.

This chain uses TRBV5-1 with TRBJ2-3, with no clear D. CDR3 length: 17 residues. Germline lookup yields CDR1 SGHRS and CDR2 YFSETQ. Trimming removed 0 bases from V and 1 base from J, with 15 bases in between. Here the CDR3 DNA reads TGCGCCAGCAGCTTGGTAACCTCAGCCGAGGGCACAGATACGCAGTATTTT. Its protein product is CASSLVTSAEGTDTQYF.

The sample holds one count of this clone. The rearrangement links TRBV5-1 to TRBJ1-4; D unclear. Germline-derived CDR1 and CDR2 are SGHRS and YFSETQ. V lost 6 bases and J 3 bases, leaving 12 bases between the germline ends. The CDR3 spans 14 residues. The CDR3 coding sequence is TGCGCCAGCAACCCGGGGTGGGCTAATGAAAAACTGTTTTTT. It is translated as CASNPGWANEKLFF.

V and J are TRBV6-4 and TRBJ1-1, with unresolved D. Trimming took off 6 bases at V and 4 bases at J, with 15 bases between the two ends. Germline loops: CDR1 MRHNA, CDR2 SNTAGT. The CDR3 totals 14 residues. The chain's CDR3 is CASRPTPGATEAFF. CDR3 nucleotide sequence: TGTGCCAGCAGACCCACACCAGGTGCCACTGAAGCTTTCTTT.

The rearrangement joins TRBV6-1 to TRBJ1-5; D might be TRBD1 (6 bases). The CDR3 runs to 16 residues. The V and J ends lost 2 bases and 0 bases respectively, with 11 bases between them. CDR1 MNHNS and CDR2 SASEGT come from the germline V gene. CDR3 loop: CASSELQGDSNQPQHF. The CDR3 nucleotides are TGTGCCAGCAGTGAATTACAGGGTGATAGCAATCAGCCCCAGCATTTT.

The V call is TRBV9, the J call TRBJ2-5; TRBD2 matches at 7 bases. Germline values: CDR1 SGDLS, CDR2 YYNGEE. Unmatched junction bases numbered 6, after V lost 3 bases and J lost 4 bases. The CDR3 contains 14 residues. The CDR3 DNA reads TGTGCCAGCAGCGCCCCGGGGGAGGGAGAGACCCAGTACTTC. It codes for CASSAPGEGETQYF.

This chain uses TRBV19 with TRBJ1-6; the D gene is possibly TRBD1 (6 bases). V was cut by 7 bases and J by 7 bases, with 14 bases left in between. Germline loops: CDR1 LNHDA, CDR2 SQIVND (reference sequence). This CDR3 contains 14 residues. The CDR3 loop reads CASTLRTENSPLHF. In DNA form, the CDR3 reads TGTGCCAGTACCCTTCGGACAGAAAATTCACCCCTCCACTTT.

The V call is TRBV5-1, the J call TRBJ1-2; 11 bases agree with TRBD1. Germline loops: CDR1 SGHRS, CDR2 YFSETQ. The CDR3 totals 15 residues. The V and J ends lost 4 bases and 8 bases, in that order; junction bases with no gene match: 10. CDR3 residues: CASSTGQGALGGYTF. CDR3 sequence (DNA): TGCGCCAGCAGCACTGGACAGGGGGCTTTAGGGGGCTACACCTTC.